This TCR beta chain was obtained from a study of molecular identifiers for immune sequencing clone quantification. Between the trimmed V and J ends, which lost 4 bases and 0 bases, there was a span of 10 bases. Per germline, CDR1 SNHLY and CDR2 FYNNEI. The CDR3 length is 15 residues. TCRdb reprocessed the PCR reads via MiXCR and lists one record per CDR3 protein. The table lists 460,000 or so distinct CDR3 sequences, approximately 25% of them singletons. This clonotype was obtained from a human donor in good health. Some libraries in this study had Jurkat cell RNA spiked in. The sequenced sample consisted of naive CD8+ T cells from blood, with Jurkat cell RNA spiked in. Subset: FACS-sorted CD8+CD4-CCR7+CD45RA+ naive T cells. The chain couples TRBV2 to TRBJ1-5; D might be TRBD1 (6 bases). In nucleotides, the CDR3 is TGTGCCAGCAGTGGGACAGAATATAGCAATCAGCCCCAGCATTTT. It codes for CASSGTEYSNQPQHF. The variable domain in full, with the rest retrieved from reference TRBV2 and TRBJ1-5, is EPEVTQTPSHQVTQMGQEVILRCVPISNHLYFYWYRQILGQKVEFLVSFYNNEISEKSEIFDDQFSVERPDGSNFTLKIRSTKLEDSAMYFCASSGTEYSNQPQHFGDGTRLSIL.